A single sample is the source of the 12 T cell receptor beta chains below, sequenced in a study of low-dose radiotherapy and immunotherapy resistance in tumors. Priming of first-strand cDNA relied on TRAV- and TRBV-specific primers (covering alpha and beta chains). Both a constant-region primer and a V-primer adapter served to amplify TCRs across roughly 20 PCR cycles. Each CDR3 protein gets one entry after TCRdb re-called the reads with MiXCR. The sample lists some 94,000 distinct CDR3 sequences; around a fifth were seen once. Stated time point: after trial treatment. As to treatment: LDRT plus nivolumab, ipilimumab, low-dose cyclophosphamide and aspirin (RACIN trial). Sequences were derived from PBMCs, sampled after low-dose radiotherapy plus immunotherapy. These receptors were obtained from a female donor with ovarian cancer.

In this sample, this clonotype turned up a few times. The CDR3 sequence is CAIPRRREDRTGELFF. The CDR3 bases are TGTGCCATCCCTCGCCGACGGGAGGATCGCACCGGGGAGCTGTTTTTT. The chain recombines TRBV5-4 with TRBJ2-2; 7 positions match TRBD2. CDR1 and CDR2 (germline): SGHNT, YYREEE (reference sequence). CDR3 length: 16 residues. J gave up 4 bases and V 9 bases, and 15 bases lay outside the gene matches.

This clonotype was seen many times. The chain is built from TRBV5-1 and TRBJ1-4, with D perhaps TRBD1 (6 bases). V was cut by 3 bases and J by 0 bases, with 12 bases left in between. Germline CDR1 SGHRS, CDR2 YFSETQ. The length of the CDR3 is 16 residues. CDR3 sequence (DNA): TGCGCCAGCAGCTCGGACAGCGCTGCAACTAATGAAAAACTGTTTTTT. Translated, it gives CASSSDSAATNEKLFF.

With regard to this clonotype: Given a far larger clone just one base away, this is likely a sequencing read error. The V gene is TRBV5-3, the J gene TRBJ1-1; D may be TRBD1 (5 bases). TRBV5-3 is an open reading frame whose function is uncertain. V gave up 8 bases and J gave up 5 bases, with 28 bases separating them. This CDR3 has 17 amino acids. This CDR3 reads CASIFTRGAKRGTEAFF. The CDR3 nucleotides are TGTGCCAGCATCTTCACGAGAGGGGCGAAGAGAGGAACTGAAGCTTTCTTT.

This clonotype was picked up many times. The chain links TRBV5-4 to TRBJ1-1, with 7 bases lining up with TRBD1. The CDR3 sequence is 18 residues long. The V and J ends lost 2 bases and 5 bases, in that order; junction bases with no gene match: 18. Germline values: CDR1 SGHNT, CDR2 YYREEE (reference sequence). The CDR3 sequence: CASSLKGGLVGRGTEAFF. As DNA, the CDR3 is TGTGCCAGCAGCTTAAAGGGCGGCTTGGTAGGCAGGGGGACTGAAGCTTTCTTT. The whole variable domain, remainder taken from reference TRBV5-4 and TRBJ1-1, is ETGVTQSPTHLIKTRGQQVTLRCSSQSGHNTVSWYQQALGQGPQFIFQYYREEENGRGNFPPRFSGLQFPNYSSELNVNALELDDSALYLCASSLKGGLVGRGTEAFFGQGTRLTVV.

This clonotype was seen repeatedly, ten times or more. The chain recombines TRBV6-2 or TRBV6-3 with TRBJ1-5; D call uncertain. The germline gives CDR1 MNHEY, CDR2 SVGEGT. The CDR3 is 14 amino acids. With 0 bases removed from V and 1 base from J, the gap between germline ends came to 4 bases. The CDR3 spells CASSYSQSNQPQHF. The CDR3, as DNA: TGTGCCAGCAGTTACTCCCAGAGCAATCAGCCCCAGCATTTT.

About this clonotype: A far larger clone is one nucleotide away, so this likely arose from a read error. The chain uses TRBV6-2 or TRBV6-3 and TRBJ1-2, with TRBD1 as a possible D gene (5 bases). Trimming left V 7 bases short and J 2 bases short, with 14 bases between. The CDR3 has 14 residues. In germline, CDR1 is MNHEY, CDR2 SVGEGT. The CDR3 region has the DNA TGTGCCAGCAATGAAGCACCAGGGAACTATGGCTACACCTTC. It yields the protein CASNEAPGNYGYTF.

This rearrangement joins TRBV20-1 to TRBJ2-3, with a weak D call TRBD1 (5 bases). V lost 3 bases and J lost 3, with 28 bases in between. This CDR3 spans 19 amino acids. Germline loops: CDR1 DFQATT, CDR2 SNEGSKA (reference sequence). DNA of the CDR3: TGCAGTGCTAGCCCCGGACACTTTGGGCCTACCGCCTCAACAGATACGCAGTATTTT. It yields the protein CSASPGHFGPTASTDTQYF.

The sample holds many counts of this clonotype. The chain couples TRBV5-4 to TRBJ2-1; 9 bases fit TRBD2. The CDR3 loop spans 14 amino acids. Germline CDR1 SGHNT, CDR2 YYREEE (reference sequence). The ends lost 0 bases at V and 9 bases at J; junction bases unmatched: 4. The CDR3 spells CASSLDPAGGEQFF. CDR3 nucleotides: TGTGCCAGCAGCTTGGACCCAGCGGGAGGTGAGCAGTTCTTC.

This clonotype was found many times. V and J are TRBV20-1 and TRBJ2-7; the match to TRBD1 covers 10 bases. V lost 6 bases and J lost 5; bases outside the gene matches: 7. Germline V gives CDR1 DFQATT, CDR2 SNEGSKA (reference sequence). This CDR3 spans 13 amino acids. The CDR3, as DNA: TGCAGTGCACCAAGACAGGGGGCTCACGAGCAGTACTTC. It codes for CSAPRQGAHEQYF.

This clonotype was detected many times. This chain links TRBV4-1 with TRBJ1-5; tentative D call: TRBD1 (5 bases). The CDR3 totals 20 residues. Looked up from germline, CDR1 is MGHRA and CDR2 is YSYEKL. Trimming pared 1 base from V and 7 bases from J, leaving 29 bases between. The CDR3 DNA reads TGCGCCAGCAGCCAAGTCGGAATGGGCAGGGTTGGGGCTTGGGGCCAGCCCCAGCATTTT. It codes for CASSQVGMGRVGAWGQPQHF.

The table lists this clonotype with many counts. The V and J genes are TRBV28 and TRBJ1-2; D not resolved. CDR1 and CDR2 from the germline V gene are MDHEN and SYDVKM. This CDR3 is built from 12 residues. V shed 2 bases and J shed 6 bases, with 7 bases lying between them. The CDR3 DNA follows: TGTGCCAGCAGTTTACGGACGGATGGCTACACCTTC. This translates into CASSLRTDGYTF.

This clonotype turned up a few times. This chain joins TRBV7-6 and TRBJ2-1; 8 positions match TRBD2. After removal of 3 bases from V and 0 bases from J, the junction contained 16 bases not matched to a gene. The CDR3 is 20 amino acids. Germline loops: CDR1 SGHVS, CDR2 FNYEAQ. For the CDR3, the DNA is TGTGCCAGCAGCTTGCGGGGTAGGAGCGGGGGTGGGTTCTCCTACAATGAGCAGTTCTTC. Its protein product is CASSLRGRSGGGFSYNEQFF.